The T cell receptor beta chain under discussion was sequenced for a study of shared clonotypes between healthy human individuals. V was cut by 4 bases and J by 0 bases, with 16 bases left in between. This CDR3 has 17 amino acids. Germline V gene lookup returns CDR1 MGHRA and CDR2 YSYEKL. Note on this clone: What it binds is unknown.

Assay: immunoSEQ multiplex PCR; the TCRdb copy retains only in-frame clones and omits some. The sample records roughly 1 million clones, 75% being singletons. General study points: Rarefaction curves obtained for sorted subsets showed sequencing incomplete despite large depth.

The material sequenced was memory CD4+ T cells sorted from blood. As for subset: CD45RA-negative fraction. The chain links TRBV4-1 to TRBJ1-5; tentative D call: TRBD1 (5 bases). The sequence derives from a man younger than 35 in good health. The CDR3 loop reads CASSLGLGTDSNQPQHF. The CDR3 DNA reads TGCGCCAGCAGCCTAGGGCTGGGGACCGATAGCAATCAGCCCCAGCATTTT.